These 3 T cell receptor beta chains were sequenced from one sample in a study of beta chain features in type 1 diabetes (dated 2018 in TCRdb). Findings and caveats that apply to the study as a whole: In all four CD4+ subsets, TCRB CDR3 length was moderately but significantly shorter in type 1 diabetes patients.

For these receptors, no antigen is known. The library was generated by the immunoSEQ multiplex PCR assay. The High Capacity cDNA Reverse Transcription Kit was used to reverse transcribe all of the isolated RNA, meaning that expressed TCRB transcripts were what got sequenced. Held by TCRdb, this immuneACCESS table contains in-frame sequences only and omits some clones. Under half of the omission traces to an unresolved V gene where checked; the cause of the rest is unknown. In this sample the table shows fewer than 450,000 clones, roughly 13% of which occur a single time. The top ten clones comprise about 0.015% of the sample. The source material was naive CD4+ T cells from blood. The label giving this sample's cell subset or site can be read as: true naive CD4+ T cells. These receptors all come from a woman younger than 30 with type 1 diabetes.

This clone was seen more than once but under ten times. The genes are TRBV2 and TRBJ2-7; 8 bases map to TRBD1. With 5 bases clipped from V and 3 bases from J, the junction kept 9 bases outside the gene matches. The CDR3 extends over 15 amino acids. In germline, CDR1 is SNHLY, CDR2 FYNNEI. This CDR3 reads CASSPLGQAGYEQYF. The CDR3 DNA sequence: TGTGCCAGCAGTCCCTTGGGACAGGCTGGCTACGAGCAGTACTTC.

The table lists this clone with a few counts. The chain has TRBV4-1 and TRBJ1-4; maybe TRBD1 (6 bases). Per the germline V gene, CDR1 is MGHRA and CDR2 is YSYEKL. V dropped 4 bases and J dropped 8 bases, with 17 bases sitting between them. CDR3 length: 15 residues. CDR3 in DNA: TGCGCCAGCAGCCCCCAGGGGTTACTTACGGAAAAACTGTTTTTT. Its protein product is CASSPQGLLTEKLFF.

This clone was picked up a small number of times. The gene calls are TRBV9 and TRBJ2-3; 8 positions match TRBD2. Unmatched junction bases numbered 6, after V lost 0 bases and J lost 9 bases. The CDR3 has 14 residues. Per germline, CDR1 SGDLS and CDR2 YYNGEE. The CDR3 here is CASSVEAGVNTQYF. The CDR3, as DNA: TGTGCCAGCAGCGTAGAAGCGGGAGTTAACACGCAGTATTTT.